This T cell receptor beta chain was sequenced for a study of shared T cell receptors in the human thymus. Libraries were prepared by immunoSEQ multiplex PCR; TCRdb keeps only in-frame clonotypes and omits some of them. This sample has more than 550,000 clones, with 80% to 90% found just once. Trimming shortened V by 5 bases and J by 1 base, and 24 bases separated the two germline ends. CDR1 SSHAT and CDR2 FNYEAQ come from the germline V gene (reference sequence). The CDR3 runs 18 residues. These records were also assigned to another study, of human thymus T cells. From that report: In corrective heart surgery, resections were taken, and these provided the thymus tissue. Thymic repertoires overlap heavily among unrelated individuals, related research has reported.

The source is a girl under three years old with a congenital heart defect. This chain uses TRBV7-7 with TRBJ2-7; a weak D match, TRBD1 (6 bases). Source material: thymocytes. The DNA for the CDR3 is TGTGCCAGCAGCCCCCTAGGGTATAGGACAGAGGCTTCCTACGAGCAGTACTTC. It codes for CASSPLGYRTEASYEQYF.